Listed here are 8 T cell receptor beta chains from one sample, sequenced in a study of identical twins. MiXCR was run by TCRdb on the 5' RACE reads, yielding one entry per CDR3 protein. The top ten clones hold around 13% of a sample with about 790,000 distinct CDR3 sequences, roughly 18% of them seen once. These data also formed part of another study, on T cells expressing NK-cell markers.

Material for sequencing was PBMCs. The receptor source for this set is a woman younger than 35 in good health.

V and J are TRBV5-1 and TRBJ2-2; TRBD1 might be the D (6 bases). Germline V gene data show CDR1 as SGHRS and CDR2 as YFSETQ. V lost 1 base, J lost 7 bases, and 11 bases lay in between. This CDR3 has 14 amino acids. This chain's CDR3 is CASSLTGYGGELFF. The DNA of the CDR3 is TGCGCCAGCAGCTTGACAGGGTATGGCGGGGAGCTGTTTTTT.

This clonotype was detected a few times. The chain is built from TRBV10-3 and TRBJ1-1; possible D gene TRBD1, 5 bases. CDR3 length: 15 residues. V gave up 0 bases and J gave up 0 bases, with 8 bases separating them. Germline V CDR1 and CDR2: ENHRY, SYGVKD. This CDR3 is CAISESGRMNTEAFF. CDR3 DNA sequence: TGTGCCATCAGTGAGTCGGGGCGGATGAACACTGAAGCTTTCTTT.

This chain joins TRBV4-3 and TRBJ2-5, with D perhaps matching TRBD1 or TRBD2 (6 bases each). The V and J ends lost 1 base and 4 bases respectively, with 13 bases between them. The CDR3 covers 15 residues. In germline, CDR1 is LGHNA, CDR2 YSLEER. The CDR3 is CASSQGGAALETQYF. For the CDR3, the DNA is TGCGCCAGCAGCCAAGGGGGGGCCGCATTAGAGACCCAGTACTTC.

The table lists this clonotype with a count of one. The gene calls are TRBV2 and TRBJ2-2; no definite D call. CDR3 size: 15 residues. Trimming stripped 8 bases from V and 4 bases from J, with 17 bases between. Looked up from germline, CDR1 is SNHLY and CDR2 is FYNNEI. CDR3 coding DNA: TGTGCCAGCCGCGCGGAAGGGTTGACCACCGGGGAGCTGTTTTTT. This codes for CASRAEGLTTGELFF. Complete variable domain (other parts from reference TRBV2 and TRBJ2-2): EPEVTQTPSHQVTQMGQEVILRCVPISNHLYFYWYRQILGQKVEFLVSFYNNEISEKSEIFDDQFSVERPDGSNFTLKIRSTKLEDSAMYFCASRAEGLTTGELFFGEGSRLTVL.

V is TRBV20-1 and J is TRBJ2-7; D might be TRBD1 or TRBD2, each matching 5 bases. The CDR3 contains 12 residues. Per germline, CDR1 DFQATT and CDR2 SNEGSKA (reference sequence). V lost 6 bases and J 3 bases, leaving 12 bases between the germline ends. CDR3 sequence: CSATGPNYEQYF. The CDR3 DNA sequence: TGCAGTGCGACGGGACCGAACTACGAGCAGTACTTC.

This clonotype has only a few counts. The chain recombines TRBV4-3 with TRBJ2-2; D uncertain. V dropped 0 bases and J dropped 4 bases, with 15 bases sitting between them. The CDR3 length is 17 residues. The V gene's germline CDR1 is LGHNA and CDR2 YSLEER. The DNA of the CDR3 is TGCGCCAGCAGCCAAGATTTTAGGGCTTCGGCCACCGGGGAGCTGTTTTTT. Amino acid sequence: CASSQDFRASATGELFF.

This clonotype turned up a few times. The V and J genes are TRBV6-9 and TRBJ2-7; TRBD2 aligns across 8 bases. V trimming: 2 bases; J trimming: 2 bases; junction bases outside the gene matches: 11. This CDR3 is built from 17 residues. CDR1 is MNHGY and CDR2 is SVAAGI in the germline V gene. DNA for the CDR3: TGTGCCAGCAGTTATCCACTAGTAGGGACTAGGGCCTACGAGCAGTACTTC. Residues: CASSYPLVGTRAYEQYF.

This chain joins TRBV5-1 and TRBJ2-1, with TRBD2 as a possible D gene (6 bases). With 1 base removed from V and 11 bases from J, the gap between germline ends came to 19 bases. Germline CDR1 is SGHRS and CDR2 is YFSETQ. This CDR3 has 15 amino acids. In nucleotides, the CDR3 is TGCGCCAGCAGCTTGCGGGCTAGCGTCCCTCAAAAGCAGTTCTTC. As protein: CASSLRASVPQKQFF.